What follows are 20 T cell receptor beta chains derived from one specimen sequenced in a study of T cell repertoires in cytomegalovirus infection. No antigens are known for them. TCRdb redid the calling of the reads with MiXCR, one entry per CDR3 protein. The sample consists of some 350,000 distinct CDR3 sequences, about 28% of them appearing once. The sample consisted of cultured PBMCs, taken from culture after CMV antigen stimulation. These receptors were obtained from a human donor in good health (CMV status not recorded). Some clones in this sample may be carry-over from other donors' samples.

This clonotype was seen only a few times. This chain uses TRBV27 with TRBJ1-1; 8 bases fit TRBD1. Germline V lookup: CDR1 MNHEY, CDR2 SMNVEV (reference sequence). After removal of 2 bases from V and 1 base from J, the junction contained 9 bases not matched to a gene. This CDR3 has 17 residues. CDR3 DNA: TGTGCCAGCAGTTTACATCGGACAGGGTCGGGGAACACTGAAGCTTTCTTT. Amino acid sequence: CASSLHRTGSGNTEAFF.

Of note for this clonotype: A junction boundary mismatches the germline segment, possibly from a read error. V usage is TRBV4-1 and J usage is TRBJ2-1; 13 bases match TRBD2. The CDR3 consists of 15 residues. The germline gives CDR1 MGHRA, CDR2 YSYEKL. As DNA, the CDR3 is TGTGCCAGCAGCCACGGACTAGCGGGAGAAACTGAGCAGTTCTTC. This translates into CASSHGLAGETEQFF.

The gene calls are TRBV5-8 and TRBJ1-5, with unresolved D. There are 14 residues in the CDR3. Germline V gene lookup returns CDR1 SGHTS and CDR2 YDEGEE. The V gene lost 4 bases and the J gene lost 0 bases, with 8 bases spanning the gap. CDR3 coding DNA: TGTGCCAGCAGCCTGCAGGTTAGCAATCAGCCCCAGCATTTT. Translated: CASSLQVSNQPQHF. Full variable domain (remainder filled in from reference TRBV5-8 and TRBJ1-5): EAGVTQSPTHLIKTRGQQATLRCSPISGHTSVYWYQQALGLGLQFLLWYDEGEERNRGNFPPRFSGRQFPNYSSELNVNALELEDSALYLCASSLQVSNQPQHFGDGTRLSIL.

This clonotype has at least ten counts. The rearrangement uses TRBV7-6 and TRBJ1-6; D remains unclear. CDR1 SGHVS and CDR2 FNYEAQ come from the germline V gene. The CDR3 has 13 amino acids. V was shortened by 1 base and J by 7 bases, with 5 bases between the two germline ends. The CDR3 region is CASSLDTNSPLHF. In DNA, the CDR3 is TGTGCCAGCAGCTTAGATACGAATTCACCCCTCCACTTT.

This clonotype came up many times. This sequence joins TRBV7-8 and TRBJ1-5; tentative D call: TRBD1 (5 bases). Germline CDR1 and CDR2: SGHVS and FQNEAQ. CDR3 size: 13 residues. V dropped 4 bases and J dropped 7 bases, with 11 bases sitting between them. The CDR3 sequence: CASSSGRDQPQHF. The CDR3 DNA follows: TGTGCCAGCAGCTCAGGGAGGGACCAGCCCCAGCATTTT.

This chain joins TRBV7-9 and TRBJ2-1, with 8 bases identical to TRBD2. Germline trimming cut 6 bases from V and 0 bases from J; bases unmatched to any gene: 4. The CDR3 sequence is 15 residues long. Germline CDR1 SEHNR, CDR2 FQNEAQ (reference sequence). This CDR3 is CASRQSGSSYNEQFF. CDR3 DNA: TGTGCCAGCAGACAGAGCGGGAGCTCCTACAATGAGCAGTTCTTC.

This clonotype was counted between two and nine times. This rearrangement joins TRBV7-2 to TRBJ1-3, with D unresolved. V was shortened by 5 bases and J by 0 bases, with 11 bases between the two germline ends. The CDR3 extends over 15 amino acids. In germline, CDR1 is SGHTA, CDR2 FQGNSA. The CDR3 coding sequence is TGTGCCAGCAGCCCCGGCCAATCCTCTGGAAACACCATATATTTT. Amino acids: CASSPGQSSGNTIYF.

The genes are TRBV12-3 or TRBV12-4 and TRBJ2-1, with D perhaps matching TRBD1 or TRBD2 (5 bases each). The CDR3 covers 14 residues. Between the trimmed V and J ends, which lost 3 bases and 8 bases, there was a span of 14 bases. Here the CDR3 reads CASSLRARVDEQFF. CDR3 nucleotides: TGTGCCAGCAGTTTGAGGGCCAGGGTGGATGAGCAGTTCTTC.

In DNA form, the CDR3 reads TGTGCCAGCAGTTACGGCCTAACCATCCCCTACGAGCAGTACTTC. Translating gives CASSYGLTIPYEQYF. The J gene is TRBJ2-7, the V gene TRBV6-8, with D hard to call. Germline assignment: CDR1 MNHGY and CDR2 SAAAGT. Trimming stripped 2 bases from V and 2 bases from J, with 13 bases between. This CDR3 contains 15 residues.

The chain uses TRBV28 and TRBJ1-6; D not certain. The V gene lost 2 bases and the J gene lost 8 bases, with 4 bases spanning the gap. The CDR3 is 12 residues long. Germline assignment: CDR1 MDHEN and CDR2 SYDVKM. The CDR3: CASSLRDSPLHF. CDR3 DNA sequence: TGTGCCAGCAGTTTAAGGGATTCACCCCTCCACTTT.

The V gene is TRBV5-1, the J gene TRBJ2-3; D is undetermined. V dropped 7 bases and J dropped 5 bases, with 14 bases sitting between them. The CDR3 loop spans 13 amino acids. Per germline, CDR1 SGHRS and CDR2 YFSETQ. CDR3 sequence (DNA): TGCGCCAGCGGCCACTCAACAGTAGATACGCAGTATTTT. Its protein is CASGHSTVDTQYF.

The CDR3 sequence: CASSQKGLAANEQFF. The CDR3, as DNA: TGTGCCAGCAGCCAAAAGGGACTAGCGGCTAATGAGCAGTTCTTC. The chain couples TRBV3-1 to TRBJ2-1, with 11 bases that match TRBD2. Germline lookup yields CDR1 LGHDT and CDR2 YNNKEL (reference sequence). J lost 7 bases, V lost 2 bases, and 4 bases had no gene match. CDR3 size: 15 residues.

This clonotype has a handful of counts. The gene calls are TRBV3-1 and TRBJ2-5; no clear D gene. V was clipped by 1 base and J by 2 bases, with 8 bases between them. Germline-derived CDR1 and CDR2 are LGHDT and YNNKEL (reference sequence). This CDR3 has 14 amino acids. CDR3 loop: CASSQGPGQETQYF. The DNA of the CDR3 is TGTGCCAGCAGCCAAGGGCCAGGTCAAGAGACCCAGTACTTC.

V is TRBV3-1 and J is TRBJ1-6; D is uncertain. Trimming left V 7 bases short and J 3 bases short, with 7 bases between. Germline V gene lookup returns CDR1 LGHDT and CDR2 YNNKEL (reference sequence). The CDR3 is 13 residues long. In nucleotides, the CDR3 is TGTGCCAGCACGTTGAGCTATAATTCACCCCTCCACTTT. It encodes CASTLSYNSPLHF.

The chain has TRBV19 and TRBJ1-1; no definite D call. The CDR3 covers 14 residues. From germline, CDR1 is LNHDA and CDR2 SQIVND (reference sequence). V lost 5 bases and J lost 1, with 11 bases in between. The CDR3, as DNA: TGTGCCAGTAGTTTATTGACCGGGAACACTGAAGCTTTCTTT. Translating gives CASSLLTGNTEAFF.

V gene TRBV28 combines with J gene TRBJ2-7, with D possibly TRBD2 on 5 matching bases. The CDR3 has 12 residues. The V end was cut by 9 bases, the J end by 7 bases, with 16 bases between. Looked up from germline, CDR1 is MDHEN and CDR2 is SYDVKM. The CDR3 region is CASSEDGSEQYF. The CDR3 DNA reads as TGTGCCAGTTCGGAGGACGGCTCAGAGCAGTACTTC.

The gene calls are TRBV19 and TRBJ2-1; D possibly uses TRBD1 or TRBD2 (5 bases each). V gave up 6 bases and J gave up 3 bases, with 9 bases separating them. The CDR3 consists of 13 residues. Per the germline V gene, CDR1 is LNHDA and CDR2 is SQIVND (reference sequence). The CDR3 loop is CASRGTNYNEQFF. Here the CDR3 DNA reads TGTGCCAGTAGAGGGACGAACTACAATGAGCAGTTCTTC.

This chain links TRBV5-1 with TRBJ1-1; a weak D match, TRBD1 (6 bases). V was trimmed by 0 bases and J by 0 bases, leaving 9 bases between them. The CDR3 contains 15 residues. Germline V gene sequence: CDR1 SGHRS, CDR2 YFSETQ. CDR3 coding DNA: TGCGCCAGCAGCTTGGCCCGGGACATGAACACTGAAGCTTTCTTT. This sequence encodes CASSLARDMNTEAFF.

This clonotype has just a few counts. V is TRBV4-1 and J is TRBJ1-4; 9 bases are shared with TRBD1. Losses at the gene ends were 3 bases for V and 8 bases for J; bases not matched to a gene: 7. The CDR3 has 15 amino acids. From germline, CDR1 is MGHRA and CDR2 YSYEKL. CDR3 sequence reads: CASSQPGTGKEKLFF. CDR3 sequence (DNA): TGCGCCAGCAGCCAGCCCGGGACAGGGAAAGAAAAACTGTTTTTT.

In this sample, this clonotype turned up once. A much more abundant neighbour one base away suggests this may be a read error. The V call is TRBV4-1, the J call TRBJ1-4, with D possibly TRBD1 on 5 matching bases. CDR1 MGHRA and CDR2 YSYEKL come from the germline V gene. V was trimmed by 0 bases and J by 8 bases, leaving 19 bases between them. The CDR3 consists of 17 residues. The CDR3 sequence is CASSQDKARGVTEKLFF. The CDR3 coding sequence is TGCGCCAGCAGCCAAGATAAGGCGAGGGGAGTAACGGAAAAACTGTTTTTT.